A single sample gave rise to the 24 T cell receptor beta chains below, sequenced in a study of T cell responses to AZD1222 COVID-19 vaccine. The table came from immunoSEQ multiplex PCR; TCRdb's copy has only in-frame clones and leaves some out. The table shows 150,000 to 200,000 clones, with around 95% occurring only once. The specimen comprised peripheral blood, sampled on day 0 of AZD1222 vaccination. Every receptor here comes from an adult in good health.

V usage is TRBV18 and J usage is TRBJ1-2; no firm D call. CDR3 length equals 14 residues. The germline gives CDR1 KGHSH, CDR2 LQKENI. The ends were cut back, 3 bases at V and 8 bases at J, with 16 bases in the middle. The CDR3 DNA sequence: TGTGCCAGCTCACCTTCTGGTCTCTCGGGAGGCTACACCTTC. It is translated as CASSPSGLSGGYTF.

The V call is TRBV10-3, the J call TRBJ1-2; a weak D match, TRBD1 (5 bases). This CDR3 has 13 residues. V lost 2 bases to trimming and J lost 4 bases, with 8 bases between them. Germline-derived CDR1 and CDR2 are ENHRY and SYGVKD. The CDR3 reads CAISEAGTYGYTF. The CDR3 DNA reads TGTGCCATCAGTGAGGCAGGGACCTATGGCTACACCTTC.

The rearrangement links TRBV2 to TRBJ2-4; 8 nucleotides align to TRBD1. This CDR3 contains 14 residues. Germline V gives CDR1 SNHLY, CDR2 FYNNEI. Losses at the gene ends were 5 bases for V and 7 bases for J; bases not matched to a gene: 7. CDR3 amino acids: CASSSGQGMNIQYF. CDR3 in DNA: TGTGCCAGCAGTTCCGGACAGGGTATGAACATTCAGTACTTC.

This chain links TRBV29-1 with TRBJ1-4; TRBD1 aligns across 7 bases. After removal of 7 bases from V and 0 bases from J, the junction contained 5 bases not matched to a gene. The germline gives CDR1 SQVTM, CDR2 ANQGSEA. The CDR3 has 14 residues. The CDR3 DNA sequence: TGCAGCGGAAGACAGGGCTCAACTAATGAAAAACTGTTTTTT. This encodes CSGRQGSTNEKLFF. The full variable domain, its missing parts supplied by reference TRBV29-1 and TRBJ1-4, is SAVISQKPSRDICQRGTSLTIQCQVDSQVTMMFWYRQQPGQSLTLIATANQGSEATYESGFVIDKFPISRPNLTFSTLTVSNMSPEDSSIYLCSGRQGSTNEKLFFGSGTQLSVL.

CDR3 sequence (DNA): TGTGCCAGCAGTTTATATCGGGGCACTGAAGCTTTCTTT. It is translated as CASSLYRGTEAFF. This chain joins TRBV27 and TRBJ1-1; D unresolved. Trimming removed 1 base at V and 4 bases at J, with 7 bases between. The CDR3 is 13 amino acids. Germline-derived CDR1 and CDR2 are MNHEY and SMNVEV (reference sequence).

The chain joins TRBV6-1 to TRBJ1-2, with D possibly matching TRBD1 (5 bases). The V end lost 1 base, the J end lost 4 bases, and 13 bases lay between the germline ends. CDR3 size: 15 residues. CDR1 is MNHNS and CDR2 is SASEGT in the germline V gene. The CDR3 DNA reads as TGTGCCAGCAGTGAAGGAGTCCGGACAATCTATGGCTACACCTTC. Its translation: CASSEGVRTIYGYTF.

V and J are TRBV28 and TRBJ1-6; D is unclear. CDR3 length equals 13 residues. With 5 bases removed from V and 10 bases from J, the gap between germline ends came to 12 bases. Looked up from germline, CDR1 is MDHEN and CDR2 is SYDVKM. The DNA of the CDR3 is TGTGCCAGCAGTCTTCTACCCCCATCACCCCTCCACTTT. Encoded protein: CASSLLPPSPLHF.

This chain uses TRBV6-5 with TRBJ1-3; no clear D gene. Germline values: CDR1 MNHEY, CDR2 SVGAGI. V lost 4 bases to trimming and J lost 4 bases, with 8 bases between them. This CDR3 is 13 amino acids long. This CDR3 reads CASSLQAGNTIYF. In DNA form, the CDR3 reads TGTGCCAGCAGTTTGCAAGCGGGAAACACCATATATTTT.

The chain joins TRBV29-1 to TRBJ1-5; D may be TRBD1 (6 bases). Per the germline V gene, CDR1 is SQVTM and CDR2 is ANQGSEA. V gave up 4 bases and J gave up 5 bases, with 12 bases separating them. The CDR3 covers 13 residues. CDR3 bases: TGCAGCGTTGCTCGGACAGTAGATCAGCCCCAGCATTTT. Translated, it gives CSVARTVDQPQHF.

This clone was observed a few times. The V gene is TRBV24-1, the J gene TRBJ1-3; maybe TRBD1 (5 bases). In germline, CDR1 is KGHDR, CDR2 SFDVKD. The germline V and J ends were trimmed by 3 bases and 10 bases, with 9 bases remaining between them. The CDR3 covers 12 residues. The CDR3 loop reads CATSDQRGTIYF. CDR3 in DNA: TGTGCCACCAGTGATCAACGGGGGACCATATATTTT.

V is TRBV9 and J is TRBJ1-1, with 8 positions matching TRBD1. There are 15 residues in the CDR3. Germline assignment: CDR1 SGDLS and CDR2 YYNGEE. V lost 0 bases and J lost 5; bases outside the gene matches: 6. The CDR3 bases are TGTGCCAGCAGCGTAGGGAGGACAGGGAGGACTGAAGCTTTCTTT. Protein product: CASSVGRTGRTEAFF.

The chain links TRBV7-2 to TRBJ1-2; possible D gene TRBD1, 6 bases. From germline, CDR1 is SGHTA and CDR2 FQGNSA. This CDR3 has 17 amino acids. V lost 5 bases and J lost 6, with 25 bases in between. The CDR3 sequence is CASSPGAHTGQLDGYTF. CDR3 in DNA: TGTGCCAGCAGCCCCGGTGCTCACACCGGACAGCTTGATGGCTACACCTTC.

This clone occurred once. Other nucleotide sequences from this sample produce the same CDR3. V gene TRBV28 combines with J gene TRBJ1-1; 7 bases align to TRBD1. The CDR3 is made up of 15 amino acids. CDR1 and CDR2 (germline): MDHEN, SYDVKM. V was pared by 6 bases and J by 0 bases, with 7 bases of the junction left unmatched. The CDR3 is CASSLRTGLNTEAFF. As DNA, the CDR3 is TGTGCCAGCAGCCTTCGGACAGGTTTGAACACTGAAGCTTTCTTT.

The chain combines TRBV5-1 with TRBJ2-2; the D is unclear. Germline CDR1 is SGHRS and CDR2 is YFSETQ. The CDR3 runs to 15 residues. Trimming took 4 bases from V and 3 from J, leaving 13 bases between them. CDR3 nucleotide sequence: TGCGCCAGCAGCGATAATACCGGAGACACCGGGGAGCTGTTTTTT. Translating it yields CASSDNTGDTGELFF.

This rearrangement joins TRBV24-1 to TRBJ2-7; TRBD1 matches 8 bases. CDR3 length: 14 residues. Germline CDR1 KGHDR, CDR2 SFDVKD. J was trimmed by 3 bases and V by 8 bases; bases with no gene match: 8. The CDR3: CATNAPDRVYEQYF. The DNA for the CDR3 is TGTGCCACCAACGCCCCGGACAGGGTCTACGAGCAGTACTTC.

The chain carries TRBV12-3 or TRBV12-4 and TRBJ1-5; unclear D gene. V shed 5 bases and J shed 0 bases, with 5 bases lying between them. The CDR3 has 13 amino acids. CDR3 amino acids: CASSGNSNQPQHF. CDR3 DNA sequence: TGTGCCAGCAGTGGCAATAGCAATCAGCCCCAGCATTTT.

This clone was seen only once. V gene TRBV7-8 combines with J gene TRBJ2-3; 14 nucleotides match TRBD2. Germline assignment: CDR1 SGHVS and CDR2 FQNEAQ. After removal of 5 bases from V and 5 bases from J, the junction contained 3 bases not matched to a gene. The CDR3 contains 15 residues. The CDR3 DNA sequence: TGTGCCAGCAGCCCGGGACTAGCGGGAGAAGATACGCAGTATTTT. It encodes CASSPGLAGEDTQYF. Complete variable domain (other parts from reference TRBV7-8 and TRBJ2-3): GAGVSQSPRYKVAKRGQDVALRCDPISGHVSLFWYQQALGQGPEFLTYFQNEAQLDKSGLPSDRFFAERPEGSVSTLKIQRTQQEDSAVYLCASSPGLAGEDTQYFGPGTRLTVL.

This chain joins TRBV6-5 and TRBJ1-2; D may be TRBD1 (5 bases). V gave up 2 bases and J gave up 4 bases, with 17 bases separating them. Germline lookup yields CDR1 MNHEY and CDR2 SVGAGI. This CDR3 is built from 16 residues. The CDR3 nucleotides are TGTGCCAGCAGTTACGACTCAGGAGGGGCCTCCTATGGCTACACCTTC. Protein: CASSYDSGGASYGYTF.

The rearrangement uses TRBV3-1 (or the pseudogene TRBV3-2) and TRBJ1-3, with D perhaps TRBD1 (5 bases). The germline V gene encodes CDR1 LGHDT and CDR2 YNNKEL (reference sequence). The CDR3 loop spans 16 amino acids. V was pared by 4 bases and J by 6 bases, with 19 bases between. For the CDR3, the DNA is TGTGCCAGCAGCCCTTTGGGGGGAGGCACCTTAAACACCATATATTTT. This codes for CASSPLGGGTLNTIYF.

This chain's CDR3 is CASSEVQANEKLFF. CDR3 nucleotides: TGTGCCAGCAGTGAAGTCCAGGCCAATGAAAAACTGTTTTTT. The chain has TRBV6-1 and TRBJ1-4; no clear D gene. CDR3 length equals 14 residues. Germline assignment: CDR1 MNHNS and CDR2 SASEGT. Trimming left V 1 base short and J 5 bases short, with 8 bases between.

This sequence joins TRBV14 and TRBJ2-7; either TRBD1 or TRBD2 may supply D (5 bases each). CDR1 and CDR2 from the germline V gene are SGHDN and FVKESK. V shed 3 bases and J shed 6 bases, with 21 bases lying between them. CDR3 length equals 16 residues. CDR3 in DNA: TGTGCCAGCAGCCATGGGACGATTGTAAGAGGGCGCGAGCAGTACTTC. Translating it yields CASSHGTIVRGREQYF.

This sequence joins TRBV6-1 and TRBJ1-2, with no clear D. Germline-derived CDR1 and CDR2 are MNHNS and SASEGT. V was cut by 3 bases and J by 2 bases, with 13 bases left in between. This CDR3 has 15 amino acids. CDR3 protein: CASSEGPGWNYGYTF. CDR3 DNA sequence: TGTGCCAGCAGTGAGGGCCCAGGTTGGAACTATGGCTACACCTTC.

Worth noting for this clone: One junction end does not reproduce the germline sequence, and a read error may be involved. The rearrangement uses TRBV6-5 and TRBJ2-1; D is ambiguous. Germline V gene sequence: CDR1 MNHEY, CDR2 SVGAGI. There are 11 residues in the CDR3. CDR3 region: CASRYYNEQFF. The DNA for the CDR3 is TGTGCCAGCAGGTACTACAATGAGCAGTTCTTC.

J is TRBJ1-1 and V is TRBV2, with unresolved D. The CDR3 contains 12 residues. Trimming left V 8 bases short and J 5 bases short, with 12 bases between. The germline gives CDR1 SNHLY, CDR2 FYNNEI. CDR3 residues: CASDTSGTEAFF. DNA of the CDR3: TGTGCCAGCGACACTTCGGGAACTGAAGCTTTCTTT.